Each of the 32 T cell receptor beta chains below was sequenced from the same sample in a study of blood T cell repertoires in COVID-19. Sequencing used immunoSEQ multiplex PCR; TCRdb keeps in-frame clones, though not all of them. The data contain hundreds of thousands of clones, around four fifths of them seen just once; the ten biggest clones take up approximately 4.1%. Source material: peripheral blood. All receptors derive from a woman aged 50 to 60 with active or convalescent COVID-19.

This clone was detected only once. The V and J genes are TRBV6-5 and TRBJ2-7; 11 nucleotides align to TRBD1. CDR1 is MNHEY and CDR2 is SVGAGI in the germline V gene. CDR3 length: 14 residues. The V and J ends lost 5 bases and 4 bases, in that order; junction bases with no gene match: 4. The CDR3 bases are TGTGCCAGCAGTCCCGGACAGGGGGCATACGAGCAGTACTTC. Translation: CASSPGQGAYEQYF.

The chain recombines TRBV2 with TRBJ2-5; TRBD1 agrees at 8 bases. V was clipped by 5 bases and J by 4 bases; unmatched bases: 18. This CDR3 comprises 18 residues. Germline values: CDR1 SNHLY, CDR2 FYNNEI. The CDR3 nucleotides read TGTGCCAGCAGTTTCGCTCGAATGACAGGGGCTGAGGGAGAGACCCAGTACTTC. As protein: CASSFARMTGAEGETQYF.

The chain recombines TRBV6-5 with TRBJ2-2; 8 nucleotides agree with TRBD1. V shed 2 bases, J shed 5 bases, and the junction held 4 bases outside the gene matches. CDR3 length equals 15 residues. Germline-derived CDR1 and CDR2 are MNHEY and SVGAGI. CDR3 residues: CASSYAQGATGELFF. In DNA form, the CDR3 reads TGTGCCAGCAGTTACGCCCAGGGGGCTACCGGGGAGCTGTTTTTT.

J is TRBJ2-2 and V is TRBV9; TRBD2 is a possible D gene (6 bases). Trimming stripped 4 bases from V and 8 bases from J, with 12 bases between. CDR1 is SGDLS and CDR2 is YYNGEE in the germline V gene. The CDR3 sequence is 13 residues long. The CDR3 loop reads CASSPGAGGELFF. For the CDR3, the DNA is TGTGCCAGCAGCCCCGGGGCGGGAGGGGAGCTGTTTTTT. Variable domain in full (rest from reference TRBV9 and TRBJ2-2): DSGVTQTPKHLITATGQRVTLRCSPRSGDLSVYWYQQSLDQGLQFLIQYYNGEERAKGNILERFSAQQFPDLHSELNLSSLELGDSALYFCASSPGAGGELFFGEGSRLTVL.

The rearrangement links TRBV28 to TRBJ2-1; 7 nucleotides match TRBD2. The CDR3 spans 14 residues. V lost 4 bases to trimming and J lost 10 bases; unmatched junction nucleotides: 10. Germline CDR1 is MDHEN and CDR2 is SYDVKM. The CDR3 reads CASSSQGGWVEQFF. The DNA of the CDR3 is TGTGCCAGCAGTTCGCAGGGAGGGTGGGTAGAGCAGTTCTTC. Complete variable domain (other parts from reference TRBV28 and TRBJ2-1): DVKVTQSSRYLVKRTGEKVFLECVQDMDHENMFWYRQDPGLGLRLIYFSYDVKMKEKGDIPEGYSVSREKKERFSLILESASTNQTSMYLCASSSQGGWVEQFFGPGTRLTVL.

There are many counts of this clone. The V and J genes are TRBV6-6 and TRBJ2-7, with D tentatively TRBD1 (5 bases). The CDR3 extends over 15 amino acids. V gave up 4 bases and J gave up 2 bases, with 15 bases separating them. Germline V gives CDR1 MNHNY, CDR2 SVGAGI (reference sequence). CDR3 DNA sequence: TGTGCCAGCAGTTCCACAGGCTCCACGACCTACGAGCAGTACTTC. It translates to CASSSTGSTTYEQYF.

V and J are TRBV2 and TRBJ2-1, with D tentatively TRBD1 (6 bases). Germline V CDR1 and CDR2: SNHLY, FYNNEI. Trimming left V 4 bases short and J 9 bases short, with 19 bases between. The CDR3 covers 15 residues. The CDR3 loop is CASSVGELRGSEQFF. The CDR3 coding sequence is TGTGCCAGCAGTGTCGGTGAGCTCAGGGGTAGTGAGCAGTTCTTC.

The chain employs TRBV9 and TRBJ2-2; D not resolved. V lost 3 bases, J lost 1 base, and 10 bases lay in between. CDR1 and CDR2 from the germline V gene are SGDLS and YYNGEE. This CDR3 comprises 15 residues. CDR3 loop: CASSGHPKNTGELFF. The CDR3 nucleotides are TGTGCCAGCAGCGGGCACCCGAAGAACACCGGGGAGCTGTTTTTT.

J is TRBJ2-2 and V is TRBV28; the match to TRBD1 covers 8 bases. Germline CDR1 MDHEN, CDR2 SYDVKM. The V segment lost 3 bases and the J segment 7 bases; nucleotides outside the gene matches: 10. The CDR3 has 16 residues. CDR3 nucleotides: TGTGCCAGCAGTTTGTTGCAGGGGGCGTTTGTCGGGGAGCTGTTTTTT. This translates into CASSLLQGAFVGELFF.

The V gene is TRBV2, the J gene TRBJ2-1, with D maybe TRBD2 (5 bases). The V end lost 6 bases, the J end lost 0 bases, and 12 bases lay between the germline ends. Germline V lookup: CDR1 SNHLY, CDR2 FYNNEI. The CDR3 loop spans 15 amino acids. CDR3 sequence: CASREGFSSYNEQFF. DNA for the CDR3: TGTGCCAGCAGAGAGGGTTTTAGCTCCTACAATGAGCAGTTCTTC.

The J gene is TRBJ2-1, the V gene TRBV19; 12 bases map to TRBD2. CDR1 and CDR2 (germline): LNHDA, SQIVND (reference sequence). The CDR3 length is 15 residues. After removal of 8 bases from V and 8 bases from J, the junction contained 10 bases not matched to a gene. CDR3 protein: CASEATSGSFDEQFF. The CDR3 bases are TGTGCCAGTGAGGCGACTAGCGGGAGTTTCGATGAGCAGTTCTTC.

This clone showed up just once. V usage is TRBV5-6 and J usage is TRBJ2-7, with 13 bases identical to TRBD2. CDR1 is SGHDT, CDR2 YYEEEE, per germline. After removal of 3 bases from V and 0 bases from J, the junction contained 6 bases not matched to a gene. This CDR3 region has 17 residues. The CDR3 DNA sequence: TGTGCCAGCAGCTCGGGACTAGCGGGACCATTCTCCTACGAGCAGTACTTC. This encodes CASSSGLAGPFSYEQYF.

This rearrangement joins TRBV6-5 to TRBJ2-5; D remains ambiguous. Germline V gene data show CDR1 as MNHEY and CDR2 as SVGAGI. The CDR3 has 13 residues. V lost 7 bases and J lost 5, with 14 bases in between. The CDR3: CASTLHGYETQYF. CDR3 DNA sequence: TGTGCCAGCACCCTACACGGGTATGAGACCCAGTACTTC.

CDR3 nucleotide sequence: TGTGCCAGCAATGAGGGACAGTCCGCCTCCGGCTACACCTTC. Its translation: CASNEGQSASGYTF. The V and J genes are TRBV28 and TRBJ1-2; TRBD1 matches at 7 bases. V was clipped by 7 bases and J by 8 bases; unmatched bases: 13. Germline V gene data show CDR1 as MDHEN and CDR2 as SYDVKM. This CDR3 has 14 residues.

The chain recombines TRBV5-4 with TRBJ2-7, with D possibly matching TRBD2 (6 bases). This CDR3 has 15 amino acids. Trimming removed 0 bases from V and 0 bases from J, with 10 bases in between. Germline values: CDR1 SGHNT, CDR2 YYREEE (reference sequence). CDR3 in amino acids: CASSLDGSLSYEQYF. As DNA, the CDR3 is TGTGCCAGCAGCTTGGACGGGAGCCTCTCCTACGAGCAGTACTTC.

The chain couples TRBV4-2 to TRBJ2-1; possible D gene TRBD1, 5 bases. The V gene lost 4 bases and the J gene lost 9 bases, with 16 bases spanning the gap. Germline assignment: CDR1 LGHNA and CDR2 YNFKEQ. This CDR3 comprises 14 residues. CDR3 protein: CASSPPGSGAEQFF. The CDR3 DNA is TGTGCCAGCAGCCCCCCAGGCTCTGGGGCTGAGCAGTTCTTC.

CDR3 coding DNA: TGTGCCAGCAGCAAAGGTCAAGGACAGGCGACCTACGAGCAGTACTTC. It encodes CASSKGQGQATYEQYF. The chain is built from TRBV21-1 and TRBJ2-7; the D call TRBD1 from the table was never checked on the DNA. TRBV21-1 represents a pseudogene. This CDR3 is built from 16 residues.

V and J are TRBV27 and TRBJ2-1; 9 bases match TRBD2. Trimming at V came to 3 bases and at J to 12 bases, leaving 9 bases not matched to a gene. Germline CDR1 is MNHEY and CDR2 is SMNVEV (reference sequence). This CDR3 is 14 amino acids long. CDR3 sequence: CASSLPGTSSLQFF. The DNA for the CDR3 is TGTGCCAGCAGTTTGCCCGGGACTAGCAGTTTGCAGTTCTTC.

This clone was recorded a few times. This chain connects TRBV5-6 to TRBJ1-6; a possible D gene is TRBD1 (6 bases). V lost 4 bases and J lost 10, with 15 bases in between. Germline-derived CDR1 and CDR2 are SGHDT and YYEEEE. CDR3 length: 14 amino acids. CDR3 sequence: CASSRQSRGSPLHF. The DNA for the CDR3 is TGTGCCAGCAGCCGACAGTCTAGGGGGTCACCCCTCCACTTT.

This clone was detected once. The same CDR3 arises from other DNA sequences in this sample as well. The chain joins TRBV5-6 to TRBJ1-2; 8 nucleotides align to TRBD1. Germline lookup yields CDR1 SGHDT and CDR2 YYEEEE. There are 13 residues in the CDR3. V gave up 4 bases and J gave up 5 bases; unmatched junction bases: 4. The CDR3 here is CASSLDRGYGYTF. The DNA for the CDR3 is TGTGCCAGCAGCCTCGACAGGGGTTATGGCTACACCTTC.

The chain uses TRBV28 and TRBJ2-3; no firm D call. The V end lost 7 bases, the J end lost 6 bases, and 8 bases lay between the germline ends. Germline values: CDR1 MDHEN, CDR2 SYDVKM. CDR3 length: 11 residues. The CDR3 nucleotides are TGTGCCAGCACCACATTCGATACGCAGTATTTT. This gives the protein CASTTFDTQYF.

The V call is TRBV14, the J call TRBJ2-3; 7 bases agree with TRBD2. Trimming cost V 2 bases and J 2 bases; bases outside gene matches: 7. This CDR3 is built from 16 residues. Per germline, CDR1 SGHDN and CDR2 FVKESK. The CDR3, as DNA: TGTGCCAGCAGCCAACTACGAAGCGGGACCACAGATACGCAGTATTTT. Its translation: CASSQLRSGTTDTQYF.

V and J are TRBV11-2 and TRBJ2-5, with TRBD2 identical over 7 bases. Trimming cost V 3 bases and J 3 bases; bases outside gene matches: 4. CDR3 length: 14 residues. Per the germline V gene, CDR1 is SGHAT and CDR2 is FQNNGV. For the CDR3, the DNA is TGTGCCAGCAGCTTGACCCGGGGGGAAGAGACCCAGTACTTC. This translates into CASSLTRGEETQYF.

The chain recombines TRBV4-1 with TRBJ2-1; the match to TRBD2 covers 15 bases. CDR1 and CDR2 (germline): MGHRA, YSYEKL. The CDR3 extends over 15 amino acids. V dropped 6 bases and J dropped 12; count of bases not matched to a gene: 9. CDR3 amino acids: CASSQGLAGGWVQFF. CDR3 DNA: TGCGCCAGCAGTCAGGGACTAGCGGGAGGCTGGGTGCAGTTCTTC.

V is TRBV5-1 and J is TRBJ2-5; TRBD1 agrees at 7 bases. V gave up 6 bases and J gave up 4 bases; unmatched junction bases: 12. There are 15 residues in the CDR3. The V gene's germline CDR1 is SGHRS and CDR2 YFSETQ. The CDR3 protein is CASTVALGGGETQYF. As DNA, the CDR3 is TGCGCCAGCACCGTAGCTCTAGGGGGCGGAGAGACCCAGTACTTC.

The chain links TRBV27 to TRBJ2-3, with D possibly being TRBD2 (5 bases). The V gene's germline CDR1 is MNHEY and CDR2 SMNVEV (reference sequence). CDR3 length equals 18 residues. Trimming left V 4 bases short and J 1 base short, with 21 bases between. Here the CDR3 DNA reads TGTGCCAGCAGTTCCCCCGCCTTACGAGCGGAGGGCACAGATACGCAGTATTTT. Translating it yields CASSSPALRAEGTDTQYF.

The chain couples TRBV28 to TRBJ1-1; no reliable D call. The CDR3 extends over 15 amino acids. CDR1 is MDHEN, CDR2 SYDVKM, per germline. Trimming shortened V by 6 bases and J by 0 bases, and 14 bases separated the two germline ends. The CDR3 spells CASSRGLAVNTEAFF. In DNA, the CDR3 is TGTGCCAGCAGCCGTGGTTTGGCAGTGAACACTGAAGCTTTCTTT. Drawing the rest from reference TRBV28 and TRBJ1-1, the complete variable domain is DVKVTQSSRYLVKRTGEKVFLECVQDMDHENMFWYRQDPGLGLRLIYFSYDVKMKEKGDIPEGYSVSREKKERFSLILESASTNQTSMYLCASSRGLAVNTEAFFGQGTRLTVV.

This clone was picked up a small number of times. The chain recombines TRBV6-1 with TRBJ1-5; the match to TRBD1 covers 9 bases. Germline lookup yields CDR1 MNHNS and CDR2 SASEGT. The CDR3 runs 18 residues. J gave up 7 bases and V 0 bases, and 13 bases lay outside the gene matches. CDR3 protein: CASSEAVGTGGAKQPQHF. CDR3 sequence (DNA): TGTGCCAGCAGTGAAGCGGTTGGTACAGGGGGCGCAAAACAGCCCCAGCATTTT.

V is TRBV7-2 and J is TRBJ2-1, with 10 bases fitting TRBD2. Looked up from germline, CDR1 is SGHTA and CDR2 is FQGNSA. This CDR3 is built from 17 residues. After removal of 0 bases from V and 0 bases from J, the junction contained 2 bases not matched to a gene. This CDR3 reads CASSLASSGSSYNEQFF. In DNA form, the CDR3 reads TGTGCCAGCAGCTTAGCGTCTAGCGGGAGCTCCTACAATGAGCAGTTCTTC.

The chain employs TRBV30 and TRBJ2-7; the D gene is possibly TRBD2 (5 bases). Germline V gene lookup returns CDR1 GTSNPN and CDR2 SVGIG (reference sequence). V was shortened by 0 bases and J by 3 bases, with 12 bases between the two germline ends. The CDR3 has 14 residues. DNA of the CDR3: TGTGCCTGGAGTGTAACTGGACTGAGCTACGAGCAGTACTTC. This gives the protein CAWSVTGLSYEQYF.

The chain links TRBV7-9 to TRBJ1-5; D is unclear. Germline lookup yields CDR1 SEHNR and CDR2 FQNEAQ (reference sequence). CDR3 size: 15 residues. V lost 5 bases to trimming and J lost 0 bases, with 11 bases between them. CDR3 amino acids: CASSPSRGSNQPQHF. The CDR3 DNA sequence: TGTGCCAGCAGCCCGTCTCGGGGTAGCAATCAGCCCCAGCATTTT.

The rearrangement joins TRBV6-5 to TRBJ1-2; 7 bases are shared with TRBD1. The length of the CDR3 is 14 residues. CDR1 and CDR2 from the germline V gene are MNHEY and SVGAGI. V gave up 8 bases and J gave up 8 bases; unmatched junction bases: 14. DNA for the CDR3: TGTGCCAGCGGTCAAACAGGGGAAAGACACGGCTACACCTTC. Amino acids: CASGQTGERHGYTF.